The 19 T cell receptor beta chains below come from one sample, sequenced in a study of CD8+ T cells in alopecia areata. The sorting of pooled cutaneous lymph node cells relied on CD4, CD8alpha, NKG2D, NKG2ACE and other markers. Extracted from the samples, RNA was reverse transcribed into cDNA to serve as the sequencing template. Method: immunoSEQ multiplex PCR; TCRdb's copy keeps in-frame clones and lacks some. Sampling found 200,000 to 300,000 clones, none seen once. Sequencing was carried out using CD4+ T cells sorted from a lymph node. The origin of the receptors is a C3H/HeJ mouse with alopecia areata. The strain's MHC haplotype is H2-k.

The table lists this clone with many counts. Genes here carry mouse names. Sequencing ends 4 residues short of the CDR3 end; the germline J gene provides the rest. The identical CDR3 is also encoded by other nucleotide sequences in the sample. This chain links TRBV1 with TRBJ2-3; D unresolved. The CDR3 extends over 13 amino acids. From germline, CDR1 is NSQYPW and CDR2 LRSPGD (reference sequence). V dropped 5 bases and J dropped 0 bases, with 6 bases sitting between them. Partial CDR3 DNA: TGCACCTGCAGTCCCTCTAGTGCAGAA. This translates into CTCSPSSAE. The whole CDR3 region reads CTCSPSSAETLYF.

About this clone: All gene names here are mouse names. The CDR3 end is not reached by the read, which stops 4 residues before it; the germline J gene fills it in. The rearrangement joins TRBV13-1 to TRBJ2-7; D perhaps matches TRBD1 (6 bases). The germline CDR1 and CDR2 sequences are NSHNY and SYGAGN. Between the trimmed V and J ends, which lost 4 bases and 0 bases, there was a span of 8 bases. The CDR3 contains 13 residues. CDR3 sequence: CASSSGVSYEQYF. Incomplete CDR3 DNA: TGTGCCAGCAGTTCAGGGGTCTCCTAT.

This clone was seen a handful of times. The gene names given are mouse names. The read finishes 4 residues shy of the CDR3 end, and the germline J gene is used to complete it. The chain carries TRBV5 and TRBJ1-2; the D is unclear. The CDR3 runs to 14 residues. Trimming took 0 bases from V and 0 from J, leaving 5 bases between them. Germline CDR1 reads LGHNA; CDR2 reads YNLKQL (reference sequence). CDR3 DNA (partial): TGTGCCAGCAGCCAAGATCAGGCAAACTCC. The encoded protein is CASSQDQANS. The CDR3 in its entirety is CASSQDQANSDYTF.

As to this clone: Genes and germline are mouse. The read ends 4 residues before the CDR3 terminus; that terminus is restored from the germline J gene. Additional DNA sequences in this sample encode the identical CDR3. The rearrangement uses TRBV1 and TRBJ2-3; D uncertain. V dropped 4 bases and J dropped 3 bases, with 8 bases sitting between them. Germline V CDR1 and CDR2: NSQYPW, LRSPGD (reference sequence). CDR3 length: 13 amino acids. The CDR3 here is CTCSEGGAETLYF. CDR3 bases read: TGCACCTGCAGTGAGGGTGGAGCAGAA.

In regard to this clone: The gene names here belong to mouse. CDR3 bases read: TGCACCTGCAGTGTGGGACAGGGGGATAATTCGCCC. Its translation: CTCSVGQGDNSP. The complete CDR3 sequence is CTCSVGQGDNSPLYF. V usage is TRBV1 and J usage is TRBJ1-6, with 11 bases identical to TRBD1. The sequenced fragment ends 3 residues before the CDR3 boundary, so the rest is inferred from the germline J gene. TRBJ1-6 is an ORF for which the function is uncertain. V gave up 4 bases and J gave up 5 bases; unmatched junction bases: 1. This CDR3 is 15 amino acids long. In germline, CDR1 is NSQYPW, CDR2 LRSPGD (reference sequence).

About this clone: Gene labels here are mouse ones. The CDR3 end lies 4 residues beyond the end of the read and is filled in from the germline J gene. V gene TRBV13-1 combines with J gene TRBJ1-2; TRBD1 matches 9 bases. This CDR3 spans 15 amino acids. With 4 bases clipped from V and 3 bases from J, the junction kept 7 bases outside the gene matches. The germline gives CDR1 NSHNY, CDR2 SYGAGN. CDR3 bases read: TGTGCCAGCAGTCTATCACAGGGGGCGCACTCC. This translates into CASSLSQGAHS. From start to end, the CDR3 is CASSLSQGAHSDYTF.

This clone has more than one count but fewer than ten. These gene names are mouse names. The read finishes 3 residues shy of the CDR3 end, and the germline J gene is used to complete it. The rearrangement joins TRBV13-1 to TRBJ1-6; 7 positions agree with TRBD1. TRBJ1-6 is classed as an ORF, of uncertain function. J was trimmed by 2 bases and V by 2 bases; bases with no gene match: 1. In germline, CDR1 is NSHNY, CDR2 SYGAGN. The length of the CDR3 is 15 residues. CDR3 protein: CASSEQGPYNSPLYF. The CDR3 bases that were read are TGTGCCAGCAGTGAACAGGGGCCCTATAATTCGCCC.

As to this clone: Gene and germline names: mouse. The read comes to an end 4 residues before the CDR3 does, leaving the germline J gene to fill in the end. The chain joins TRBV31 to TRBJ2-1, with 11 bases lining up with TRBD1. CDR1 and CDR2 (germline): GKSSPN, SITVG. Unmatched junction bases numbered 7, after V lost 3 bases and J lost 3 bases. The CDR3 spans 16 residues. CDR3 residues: CAWRLRDRGGYAEQFF. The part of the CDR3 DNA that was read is TGTGCCTGGAGACTCCGGGACAGGGGGGGCTATGCT.

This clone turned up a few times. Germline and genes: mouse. CDR3 DNA (partial): TGTGCCTGGAGTCGCGCTGGGGGGGCGCAGGAC. It yields the protein CAWSRAGGAQD. The whole CDR3 region reads CAWSRAGGAQDTQYF. The rearrangement uses TRBV31 and TRBJ2-5; 10 nucleotides line up with TRBD2. The CDR3 end lies 4 residues beyond the end of the read and is filled in from the germline J gene. This CDR3 is 15 amino acids long. Germline V gene data show CDR1 as GKSSPN and CDR2 as SITVG.

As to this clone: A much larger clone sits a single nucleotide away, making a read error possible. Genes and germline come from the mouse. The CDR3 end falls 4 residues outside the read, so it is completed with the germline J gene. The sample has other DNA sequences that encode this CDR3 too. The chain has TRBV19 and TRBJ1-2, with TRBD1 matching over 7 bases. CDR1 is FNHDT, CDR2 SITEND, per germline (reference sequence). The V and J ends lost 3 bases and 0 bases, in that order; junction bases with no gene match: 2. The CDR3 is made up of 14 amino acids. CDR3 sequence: CASSKQGANSDYTF. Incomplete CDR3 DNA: TGTGCCAGCAGTAAGCAGGGGGCAAACTCC. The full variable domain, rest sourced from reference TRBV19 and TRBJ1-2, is GGIITQTPKFLIGQEGQKLTLKCQQNFNHDTMYWYRQDSGKGLRLIYYSITENDLQKGDLSEGYDASREKKSSFSLTVTSAQKNEMAVFLCASSKQGANSDYTFGSGTRLLVI.

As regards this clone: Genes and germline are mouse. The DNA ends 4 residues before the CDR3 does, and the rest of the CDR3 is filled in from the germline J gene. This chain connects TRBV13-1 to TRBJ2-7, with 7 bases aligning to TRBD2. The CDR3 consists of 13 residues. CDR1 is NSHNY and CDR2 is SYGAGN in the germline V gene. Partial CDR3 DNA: TGTGCCAGCAGTCCTCCCGGGGGGGAT. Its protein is CASSPPGGD. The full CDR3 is CASSPPGGDEQYF.

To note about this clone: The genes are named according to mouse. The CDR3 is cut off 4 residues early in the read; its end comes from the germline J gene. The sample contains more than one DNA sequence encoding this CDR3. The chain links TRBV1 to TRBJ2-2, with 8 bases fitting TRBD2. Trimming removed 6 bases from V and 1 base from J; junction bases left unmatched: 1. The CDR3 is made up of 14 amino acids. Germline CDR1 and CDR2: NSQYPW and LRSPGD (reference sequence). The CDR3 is CTCSDWGNTGQLYF. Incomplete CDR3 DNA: TGCACCTGCAGCGACTGGGGAAACACCGGG. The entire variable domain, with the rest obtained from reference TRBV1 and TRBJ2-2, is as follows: VTLLEQNPRWRLVPRGQAVNLRCILKNSQYPWMSWYQQDLQKQLQWLFTLRSPGDKEVKSLPGADYLATRVTDTELRLQVANMSQGRTLYCTCSDWGNTGQLYFGEGSKLTVL.

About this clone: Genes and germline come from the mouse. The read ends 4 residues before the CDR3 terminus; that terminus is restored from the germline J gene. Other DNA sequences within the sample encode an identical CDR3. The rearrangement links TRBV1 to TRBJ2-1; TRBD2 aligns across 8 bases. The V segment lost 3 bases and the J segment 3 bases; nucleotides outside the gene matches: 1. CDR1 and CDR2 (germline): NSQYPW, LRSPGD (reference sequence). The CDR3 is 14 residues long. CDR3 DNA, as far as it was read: TGCACCTGCAGTGCCGGGACTGGCTATGCT. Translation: CTCSAGTGYA. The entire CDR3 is CTCSAGTGYAEQFF.

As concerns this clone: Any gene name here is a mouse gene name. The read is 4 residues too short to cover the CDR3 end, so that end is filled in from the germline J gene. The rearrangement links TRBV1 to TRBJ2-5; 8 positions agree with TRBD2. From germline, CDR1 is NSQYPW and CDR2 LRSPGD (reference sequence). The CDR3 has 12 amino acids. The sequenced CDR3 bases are TGCACCTGCAGTGACTGGGGGGAC. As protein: CTCSDWGD. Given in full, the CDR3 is CTCSDWGDTQYF.

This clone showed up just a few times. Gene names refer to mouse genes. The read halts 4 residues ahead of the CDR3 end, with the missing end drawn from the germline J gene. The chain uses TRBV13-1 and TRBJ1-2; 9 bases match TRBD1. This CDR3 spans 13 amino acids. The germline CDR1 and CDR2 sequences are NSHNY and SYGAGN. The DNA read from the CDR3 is TGTGCCAGCAGGGTCACAGGGGGCGCC. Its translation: CASRVTGGA. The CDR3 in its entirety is CASRVTGGADYTF.

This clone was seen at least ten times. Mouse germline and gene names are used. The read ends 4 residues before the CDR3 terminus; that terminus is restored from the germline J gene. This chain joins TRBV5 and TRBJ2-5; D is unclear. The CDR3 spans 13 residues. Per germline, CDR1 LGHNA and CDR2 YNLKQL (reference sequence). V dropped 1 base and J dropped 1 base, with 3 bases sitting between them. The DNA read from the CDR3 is TGTGCCAGCAGCCAAGTGGACCAAGAC. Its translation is CASSQVDQD. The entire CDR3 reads CASSQVDQDTQYF.

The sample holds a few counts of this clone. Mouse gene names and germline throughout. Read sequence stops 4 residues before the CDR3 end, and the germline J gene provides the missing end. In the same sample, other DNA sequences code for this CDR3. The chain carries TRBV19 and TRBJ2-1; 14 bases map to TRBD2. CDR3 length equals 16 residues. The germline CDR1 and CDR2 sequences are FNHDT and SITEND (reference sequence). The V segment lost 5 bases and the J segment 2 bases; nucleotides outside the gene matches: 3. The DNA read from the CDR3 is TGTGCCAGCAGCCGGGACTGGGGGGGCGACTATGCT. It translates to CASSRDWGGDYA. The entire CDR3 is CASSRDWGGDYAEQFF.

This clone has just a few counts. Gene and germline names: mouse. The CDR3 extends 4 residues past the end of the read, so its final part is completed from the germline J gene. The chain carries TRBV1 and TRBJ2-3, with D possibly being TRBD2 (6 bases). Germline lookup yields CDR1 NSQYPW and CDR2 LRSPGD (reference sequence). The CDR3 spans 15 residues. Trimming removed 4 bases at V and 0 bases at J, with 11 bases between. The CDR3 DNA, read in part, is TGCACCTGCAGTGGGGGACTCCCTAGTGCAGAA. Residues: CTCSGGLPSAE. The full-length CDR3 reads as CTCSGGLPSAETLYF.

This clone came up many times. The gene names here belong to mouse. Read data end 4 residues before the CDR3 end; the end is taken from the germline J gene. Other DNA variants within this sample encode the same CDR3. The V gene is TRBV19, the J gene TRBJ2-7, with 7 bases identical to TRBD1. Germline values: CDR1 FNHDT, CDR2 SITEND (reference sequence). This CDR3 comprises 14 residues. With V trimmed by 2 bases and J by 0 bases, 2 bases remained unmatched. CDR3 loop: CASSMAGGSYEQYF. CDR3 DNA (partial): TGTGCCAGCAGTATGGCAGGGGGCTCCTAT.